The text below deals with one TCR beta chain. The antigen remains undetermined. These data come from a study of response to subunit inactivated influenza vaccine. Germline CDR1 MNHNS, CDR2 SASEGT. The CDR3 totals 13 residues. V dropped 3 bases and J dropped 7 bases, with 12 bases sitting between them. General study results and limits: Seasonal influenza vaccination, on each occasion, was suggested by the authors to recruit few new T cells.

TCRdb fed the RT-PCR reads into MiXCR, producing one record per CDR3 protein. Of 200,000 to 300,000 distinct CDR3 sequences in the sample, less than 15% were seen once. This TCR came from a man aged 50-60 years who received an inactivated influenza vaccine. The material sequenced was non-naive T cells sorted from PBMCs, taken 14 to 15 days before vaccination. The rearrangement links TRBV6-1 to TRBJ1-1, with D tentatively TRBD1 (6 bases). CDR3 loop: CASSENRAGEAFF. CDR3 DNA: TGTGCCAGCAGTGAGAACAGGGCCGGTGAAGCTTTCTTT.